This T cell receptor beta chain is drawn from a study of T cells in Graves' hyperthyroidism and ophthalmopathy. Whole-study results and caveats: Appearing also in blood were most of the thyroid clonotypes expanded above 0.001.

Amplified TCR beta CDR3 regions derived from RNA transcripts. Using the HTBI primer set, a first-round RT-PCR was run on the TCR CDR3. Via MiXCR, TCRdb re-called the multiplex PCR reads, giving one row per CDR3 protein. The sample lists around 500,000 distinct CDR3 sequences, approximately 14% seen once, with approximately 13% in the top ten. The sample holds many counts of this clonotype. Antigen: not known. Graves' hyperthyroidism qualified as stable when ophthalmopathy did not progress within 18 months. Patients aged 18 to 65 with hyperthyroidism were newly diagnosed, with duration under 2 months. Germline lookup yields CDR1 SGHRS and CDR2 YFSETQ. The CDR3 has 16 amino acids. V lost 3 bases and J lost 8; bases outside the gene matches: 11.

The source material was blood. This sequence was found in a woman aged 40 to 50 with Graves' hyperthyroidism. The chain carries TRBV5-1 and TRBJ2-1; 10 bases are shared with TRBD1. This CDR3 is CASSSSGTGDQDEQFF. CDR3 nucleotide sequence: TGCGCCAGCAGCTCCTCCGGGACAGGGGATCAGGATGAGCAGTTCTTC.